This T cell receptor (beta chain) originates from a study of blood T cell repertoires in COVID-19. Study background: T cells, B-cell-depleted T cells, or PBMCs supplied cDNA or gDNA.

Trimming removed 3 bases at V and 1 base at J, with 10 bases between. Germline CDR1 SGHDT, CDR2 YYEEEE. CDR3 length: 14 residues. Repertoires were generated with immunoSEQ multiplex PCR, while TCRdb's copy carries only in-frame clones and drops some. The data hold about 350,000 clones, with about nine tenths observed a single time. Seattle enrolled patients during active infection and tracked them longitudinally. The source is a woman in her fifties or sixties with COVID-19, enrolled during active disease. J is TRBJ1-1 and V is TRBV5-6; D gene uncertain. Sequencing used peripheral blood. DNA for the CDR3: TGTGCCAGCAGCTCTGACGGGAGGAACACTGAAGCTTTCTTT. It encodes CASSSDGRNTEAFF.